Shown below are 14 T cell receptor beta chains from a single sample sequenced in a study of T-cell reconstitution after alpha-beta-depleted transplantation in children (dated by TCRdb to the mid-2010s). The meaning of the sample's treatment or condition label: allogeneic hematopoietic cell transplantation with graft depleted of TCRalphabeta T cells and CD19 B cells. Library generation was performed with PCR. For sequencing, an Illumina HiSeq 2500 was employed. TCR library preparation used molecular barcoding, with unique molecular identifiers applied to normalize quantification of the TCRbeta repertoire. TCRdb handled the public reads itself, with Q25 trimming in fastp and clone calling in MiXCR, and kept productive beta chains. Here each entry gathers all rows of one CDR3 protein and keeps the most common genes and DNA. The sample table holds 450,000 to 600,000 distinct CDR3 sequences, of which over 10% were seen once. 2% to 2.5% of the sample comes from the top ten.

The sequences come from PBMCs, mostly from graft donor cells, collected 360 days after TCRalphabeta/CD19-depleted stem cell transplant. The source is a male patient younger than 18 who had a stem cell transplant for acute myeloid leukemia, so the T cells may come from the graft donor.

This clonotype has just a few counts. The chain combines TRBV6-2 or TRBV6-3 with TRBJ1-2; D is unclear. The V gene's germline CDR1 is MNHEY and CDR2 SVGEGT. CDR3 length: 12 amino acids. Trimming left V 0 bases short and J 7 bases short, with 6 bases between. In DNA, the CDR3 is TGTGCCAGCAGTTACTCTGCGGGTGGCTACACCTTC. Protein sequence: CASSYSAGGYTF.

There are many counts of this clonotype. CDR3 DNA: TGTGCCAGCAGGGCTCCGGGACAGTTCCACGAGCAGTACTTC. Encoded protein: CASRAPGQFHEQYF. This chain uses TRBV12-3 or TRBV12-4 with TRBJ2-7; 7 nucleotides agree with TRBD1. Losses at the gene ends were 6 bases for V and 5 bases for J; bases not matched to a gene: 10. The CDR3 length is 14 residues.

This clonotype was found many times. The chain carries TRBV7-2 and TRBJ2-2; TRBD2 is a possible D gene (6 bases). The CDR3 contains 15 residues. The V and J ends lost 5 bases and 3 bases respectively, with 13 bases between them. Germline lookup yields CDR1 SGHTA and CDR2 FQGNSA. The CDR3 DNA follows: TGTGCCAGCAGCCCAGGGCGGGGAGACACCGGGGAGCTGTTTTTT. Its protein product is CASSPGRGDTGELFF. The complete variable domain, with remaining parts taken from reference TRBV7-2 and TRBJ2-2, reads GAGVSQSPSNKVTEKGKDVELRCDPISGHTALYWYRQSLGQGLEFLIYFQGNSAPDKSGLPSDRFSAERTGGSVSTLTIQRTQQEDSAVYLCASSPGRGDTGELFFGEGSRLTVL.

This clonotype was recorded at least ten times. The rearrangement links TRBV12-5 to TRBJ1-1; TRBD1 aligns across 7 bases. Per germline, CDR1 LGHNT and CDR2 FRNRAP. V dropped 9 bases and J dropped 6; count of bases not matched to a gene: 7. The CDR3 covers 12 residues. The CDR3 nucleotides are TGTGCTAGCCAGGGGGTTCTGGCTGAAGCTTTCTTT. This codes for CASQGVLAEAFF.

The chain carries TRBV7-2 and TRBJ2-1; D may be TRBD2 (5 bases). Trimming stripped 6 bases from V and 0 bases from J, with 15 bases between. The CDR3 sequence is 16 residues long. Looked up from germline, CDR1 is SGHTA and CDR2 is FQGNSA. The CDR3, as DNA: TGTGCCAGCAGTTCCCTCCTAGCACACTCCTACAATGAGCAGTTCTTC. It yields the protein CASSSLLAHSYNEQFF.

V gene TRBV12-3 or TRBV12-4 combines with J gene TRBJ2-1; TRBD2 agrees at 8 bases. This CDR3 region has 15 residues. V gave up 4 bases and J gave up 4 bases; unmatched junction bases: 6. The CDR3 spells CASSWGVAGYNEQFF. The CDR3 DNA reads TGTGCCAGCAGTTGGGGAGTAGCGGGATACAATGAGCAGTTCTTC.

The chain recombines TRBV20-1 with TRBJ1-1, with D perhaps TRBD1 (5 bases). The germline V and J ends were trimmed by 6 bases and 3 bases, with 23 bases remaining between them. The CDR3 spans 16 residues. Germline CDR1 and CDR2: DFQATT and SNEGSKA (reference sequence). CDR3 sequence reads: CSASKAGLVSHTEAFF. In nucleotides, the CDR3 is TGCAGTGCCAGCAAGGCAGGGTTAGTCTCTCACACTGAAGCTTTCTTT.

This clonotype was detected a few times. This rearrangement joins TRBV6-1 to TRBJ2-6, with 7 bases matching TRBD1. Germline loops: CDR1 MNHNS, CDR2 SASEGT. The CDR3 consists of 15 residues. The J segment lost 3 bases and the V segment lost 8 bases, leaving 7 bases of the junction unmatched. The CDR3 nucleotides read TGTGCCAGCTCGAAGGGGGCTCTTGGGGCCAACGTCCTGACTTTC. Its protein product is CASSKGALGANVLTF.

The chain employs TRBV11-2 and TRBJ2-1; D unclear. Germline V lookup: CDR1 SGHAT, CDR2 FQNNGV. V lost 1 base and J lost 4, with 14 bases in between. The CDR3 sequence is 16 residues long. As DNA, the CDR3 is TGTGCCAGCAGCTTAGCCGGCGGCTTAATTTACAATGAGCAGTTCTTC. This gives the protein CASSLAGGLIYNEQFF.

The genes are TRBV20-1 and TRBJ2-7; TRBD2 matches at 10 bases. Germline trimming cut 1 base from V and 1 base from J; bases unmatched to any gene: 4. The germline gives CDR1 DFQATT, CDR2 SNEGSKA (reference sequence). The CDR3 loop spans 15 amino acids. CDR3 loop: CSARVPAGGSYEQYF. In DNA, the CDR3 is TGCAGTGCTAGAGTTCCAGCGGGAGGGTCCTACGAGCAGTACTTC.

This clonotype was observed a few times. The chain is built from TRBV20-1 and TRBJ1-4, with no clear D. CDR3 length equals 14 residues. Germline CDR1 and CDR2: DFQATT and SNEGSKA (reference sequence). Trimming cost V 5 bases and J 3 bases, with 13 bases left between them. The CDR3 nucleotides read TGCAGTGCTCGCGTAGGGCATGCTAATGAAAAACTGTTTTTT. It codes for CSARVGHANEKLFF.

The V call is TRBV7-9, the J call TRBJ2-2; 7 bases are a match to TRBD2. After removal of 4 bases from V and 3 bases from J, the junction contained 8 bases not matched to a gene. The CDR3 length is 16 residues. Germline V CDR1 and CDR2: SEHNR, FQNEAQ (reference sequence). DNA for the CDR3: TGTGCCAGCAGCTCACGACTAGCAGATTACACCGGGGAGCTGTTTTTT. It codes for CASSSRLADYTGELFF.

The chain joins TRBV7-9 to TRBJ2-1; TRBD2 aligns across 11 bases. The CDR3 totals 15 residues. Germline CDR1 SEHNR, CDR2 FQNEAQ (reference sequence). The V gene end was trimmed by 2 bases and the J gene end by 7 bases; junction bases not matched to a gene: 4. The chain's CDR3 is CASSLTSGRRNEQFF. The CDR3 DNA follows: TGTGCCAGCAGCTTAACTAGCGGGAGACGGAATGAGCAGTTCTTC.

CDR3 residues: CASSGSNQPQHF. The CDR3, as DNA: TGTGCCAGCAGTGGGAGTAATCAGCCCCAGCATTTT. This rearrangement joins TRBV2 to TRBJ1-5; no clear D. The CDR3 is 12 residues long. The V gene lost 4 bases and the J gene lost 4 bases, with 5 bases spanning the gap. Germline CDR1 is SNHLY and CDR2 is FYNNEI.